At least ten counts were recorded for the clone carrying this T cell receptor (beta chain). This sample was included in a study of T-cell reconstitution after alpha-beta-depleted transplantation in children. The CDR3 is made up of 13 amino acids. Trimming shortened V by 0 bases and J by 4 bases, and 5 bases separated the two germline ends. Germline CDR1 reads SGHRS; CDR2 reads YFSETQ. Unique molecular identifiers were incorporated when the TCRbeta library was constructed. TCRdb re-analysed the PCR reads in MiXCR, keeping a single row per CDR3 protein. The table includes approximately 630,000 distinct CDR3 sequences, 10% to 15% detected once.

The source was PBMCs, collected before TCRalphabeta/CD19-depleted stem cell transplant. The rearrangement links TRBV5-1 to TRBJ1-5; D call uncertain. The sequence derives from a girl aged 2 to 10 with congenital amegakaryocytic thrombocytopenia, due to receive a stem cell transplant. The CDR3 DNA follows: TGCGCCAGCAGCTTGGAGTGGAATCAGCCCCAGCATTTT. This sequence encodes CASSLEWNQPQHF.